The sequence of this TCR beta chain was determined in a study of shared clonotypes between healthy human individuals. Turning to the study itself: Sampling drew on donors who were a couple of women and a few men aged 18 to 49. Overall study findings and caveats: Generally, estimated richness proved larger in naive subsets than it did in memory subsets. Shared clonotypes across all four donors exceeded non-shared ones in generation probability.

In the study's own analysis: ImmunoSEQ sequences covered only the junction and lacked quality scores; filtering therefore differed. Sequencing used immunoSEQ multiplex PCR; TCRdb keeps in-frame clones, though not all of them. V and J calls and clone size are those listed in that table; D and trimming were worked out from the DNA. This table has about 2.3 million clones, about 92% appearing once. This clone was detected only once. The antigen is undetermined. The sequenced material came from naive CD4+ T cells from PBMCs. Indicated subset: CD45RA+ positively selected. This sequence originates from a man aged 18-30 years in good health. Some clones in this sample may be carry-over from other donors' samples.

Written as DNA, the CDR3 is TGTGCCAGCATAGACGCTCTCTCCTACAATGAGCAGTTCTTC. It yields the protein CASIDALSYNEQFF. The J gene is TRBJ2-1, the V gene TRBV28; D gene ambiguous. Germline assignment: CDR1 MDHEN and CDR2 SYDVKM. The CDR3 extends over 14 amino acids. Trimming cost V 7 bases and J 0 bases, with 10 bases left between them.